The text below deals with one T cell receptor (beta chain). Its specificity is unknown. In the sorted-subset replicate PCRs, 150 to 250 ng DNA, 25,000 to 30,000 T cell genomes, was used. Using immunoSEQ multiplex PCR, the repertoire was profiled, and TCRdb retains in-frame clones only, with some absent. The sample shows millions of clones, roughly 94% of them seen only once. This sample stems from a study of shared clonotypes between healthy human individuals. Terminally differentiated effector memory CD45RA+ cells were left out of the naive CD8 fraction, which was CD45RO-negative and positively selected for CCR7. The CDR3 is 18 residues long. V was pared by 8 bases and J by 5 bases, with 15 bases of the junction left unmatched. In germline, CDR1 is WNHNN, CDR2 SYGVQD (reference sequence). Study outcomes and limitations: Some naive CD4 clonotypes, around 5%, turned up in common across several donors. In general, naive subsets displayed greater estimated richness than memory subsets did.

The chain recombines TRBV10-1 with TRBJ2-3, with TRBD2 identical over 14 bases. Sequenced: naive CD8+ T cells sorted from blood. The sequence was obtained from a man younger than 30 in good health. The CDR3 nucleotides read TGCGCCAGCCCTTGGACAGGGACTAGCGGGAGACGTGAAGATACGCAGTATTTT. It encodes CASPWTGTSGRREDTQYF.